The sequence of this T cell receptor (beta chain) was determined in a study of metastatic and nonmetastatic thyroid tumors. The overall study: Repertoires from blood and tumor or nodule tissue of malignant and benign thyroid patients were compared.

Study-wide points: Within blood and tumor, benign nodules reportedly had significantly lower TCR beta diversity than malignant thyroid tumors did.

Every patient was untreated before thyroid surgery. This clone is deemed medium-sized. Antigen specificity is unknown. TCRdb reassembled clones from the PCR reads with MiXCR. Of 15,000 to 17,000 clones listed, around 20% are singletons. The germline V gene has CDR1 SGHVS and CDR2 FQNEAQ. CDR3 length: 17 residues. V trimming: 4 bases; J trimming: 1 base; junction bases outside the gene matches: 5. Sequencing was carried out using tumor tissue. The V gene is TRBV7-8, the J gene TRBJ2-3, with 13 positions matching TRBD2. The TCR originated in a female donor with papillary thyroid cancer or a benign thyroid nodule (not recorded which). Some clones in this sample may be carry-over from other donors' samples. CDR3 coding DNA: TGTGCCAGCAGCTATACTAGCGGGAGGGCCCGCACAGATACGCAGTATTTT. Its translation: CASSYTSGRARTDTQYF.